These T cell receptor beta chains were read from a single sample in a study of identical twins. Each CDR3 protein gets one entry after TCRdb re-called the 5' RACE reads with MiXCR. The sample contains some 760,000 distinct CDR3 sequences, 15% to 20% of which appear only once. A further study also used this sample, focusing on T cells expressing NK-cell markers.

The specimen was PBMCs. All receptors come from a woman between 18 and 29 years old in good health. Each CDR3 is given with its conserved first and last residue. The order of the fields is clone size, V gene, D gene, J gene, CDR3 protein, CDR3 DNA. The D gene is left open where the match is weak. Rows may omit the clone size; those that give it use once, few, many or a size class.

abundance: -
v_gene: TRBV12-3/TRBV12-4
d_gene: TRBD2
j_gene: TRBJ2-3
CDR3aa: CASSLSASGAADTQYF
CDR3nt: TGTGCCAGCAGTTTATCGGCTAGCGGGGCCGCAGATACGCAGTATTTT

abundance: -
v_gene: TRBV9
d_gene: -
j_gene: TRBJ2-1
CDR3aa: CASSPRQESYNEQFF
CDR3nt: TGTGCCAGCAGCCCTCGACAGGAATCCTACAATGAGCAGTTCTTC

abundance: few
v_gene: TRBV5-1
d_gene: -
j_gene: TRBJ1-1
CDR3aa: CASSLNAQGWGTEAFF
CDR3nt: TGCGCCAGCAGCCTGAACGCACAGGGTTGGGGCACTGAAGCTTTCTTT

abundance: few
v_gene: TRBV7-2
d_gene: -
j_gene: TRBJ2-5
CDR3aa: CASSLVLGTQYF
CDR3nt: TGTGCCAGCAGTCTAGTGTTGGGGACCCAGTACTTC

abundance: -
v_gene: TRBV6-1
d_gene: TRBD1
j_gene: TRBJ1-2
CDR3aa: CASRTDREINYGYTF
CDR3nt: TGTGCCAGCAGAACAGACAGGGAAATCAACTATGGCTACACCTTC

abundance: few
v_gene: TRBV27
d_gene: -
j_gene: TRBJ2-2
CDR3aa: CASSSGLTGELFF
CDR3nt: TGTGCCAGCAGTTCGGGACTCACCGGGGAGCTGTTTTTT

abundance: -
v_gene: TRBV5-6
d_gene: TRBD2
j_gene: TRBJ2-3
CDR3aa: CASSSLARSTDTQYF
CDR3nt: TGTGCCAGCAGCTCACTAGCGCGTAGCACAGATACGCAGTATTTT

abundance: few
v_gene: TRBV5-1
d_gene: -
j_gene: TRBJ1-1
CDR3aa: CASSRGGVSEAFF
CDR3nt: TGCGCCAGCAGCCGGGGGGGTGTCTCTGAAGCTTTCTTT

abundance: -
v_gene: TRBV11-2
d_gene: -
j_gene: TRBJ2-7
CDR3aa: CASTQGVKQYF
CDR3nt: TGTGCCAGCACCCAAGGCGTTAAGCAGTACTTC

abundance: few
v_gene: TRBV10-3
d_gene: -
j_gene: TRBJ2-6
CDR3aa: CAQSGGPKDSGANVLTF
CDR3nt: TGTGCCCAGTCCGGGGGGCCGAAAGACTCTGGGGCCAACGTCCTGACTTTC

abundance: few
v_gene: TRBV18
d_gene: TRBD1
j_gene: TRBJ2-3
CDR3aa: CASSPPGTGGGTDTQYF
CDR3nt: TGTGCCAGCTCACCACCCGGGACAGGGGGAGGAACAGATACGCAGTATTTT

abundance: few
v_gene: TRBV5-1
d_gene: -
j_gene: TRBJ2-5
CDR3aa: CASSLFPGQETQYF
CDR3nt: TGCGCCAGCAGCTTGTTCCCAGGGCAAGAGACCCAGTACTTC